Listed below are T cell receptor beta chains from one sample, sequenced in a study of blood T cell repertoires in COVID-19. Data came from immunoSEQ multiplex PCR; TCRdb stores just in-frame clones and leaves some out. The table has 210,000 or so clones, roughly 87% seen once. The sequenced sample was peripheral blood. The origin of the receptors is a woman aged 18-30 years who had recovered from COVID-19. The CDR3 runs from the conserved cysteine through the conserved F or W. The order of the fields is V gene, D gene, J gene, clone size, CDR3 DNA, CDR3 protein. D genes are given only for firm matches. Size is omitted from some rows. Given values are once, few, many or a class for expanded clones.

>TRBV20-1|TRBD2|TRBJ2-7|.
TGCAGTGCTAGTGGACGACCGGGGGGATTGTCCTACGAGCAGTACTTC
CSASGRPGGLSYEQYF
>TRBV3-1/TRBV3-2|TRBD1|TRBJ1-4|.
TGTGCCAGCAGCCAGGGACAGGGAGGGGAAAAACTGTTTTTT
CASSQGQGGEKLFF
>TRBV19|.|TRBJ1-1|.
TGTGCCAGTAGTTCCCGAGTCCGGGGCACTGAAGCTTTCTTT
CASSSRVRGTEAFF
>TRBV5-6|TRBD1|TRBJ2-7|.
TGTGCCAGCAGCTTGGGCAGGGGGCGCTACGAGCAGTACTTC
CASSLGRGRYEQYF
>TRBV27|.|TRBJ2-7|.
TGTGCCAGCAGTTATTTTCGGGATCACCAGCAGTACTTC
CASSYFRDHQQYF
>TRBV4-3|TRBD2|TRBJ2-1|.
TGCGCCAGCAGCCAGGATAGCGGGAGGGTTGGAAATGAGCAGTTCTTC
CASSQDSGRVGNEQFF
>TRBV10-3|.|TRBJ2-3|.
TGTGCCATCAGCAGGACAACTTGGGCAGATACGCAGTATTTT
CAISRTTWADTQYF
>TRBV24-1|TRBD2|TRBJ2-1|.
TGTGCCACCAGTGATGGACTAGCGGTCCACAATGAGCAGTTCTTC
CATSDGLAVHNEQFF
>TRBV28|.|TRBJ1-1|once
TGTGCCAGCAGCGAATACTCAGAGGGACAAGCAGAAGCTTTCTTT
CASSEYSEGQAEAFF
>TRBV25-1|TRBD2|TRBJ2-1|.
TGTGCCAGCAGTGGAAACAGCGGGAGAGTTGTTTACAATGAGCAGTTCTTC
CASSGNSGRVVYNEQFF
>TRBV10-3|.|TRBJ1-4|.
TGTGCCACCCGGCGGGTTGTAAGTGAAAAACTGTTTTTT
CATRRVVSEKLFF
>TRBV18|.|TRBJ1-1|.
TGTGCCAGCTCGCCCACGCGGAACACTGAAGCTTTCTTT
CASSPTRNTEAFF
>TRBV7-3|TRBD1|TRBJ2-3|.
TGTGCCAGCAGCGCCGGGACAGCCACAGATACGCAGTATTTT
CASSAGTATDTQYF
>TRBV7-2|.|TRBJ2-7|.
TGTGCCAGCAGCTTAGGGGGCGGCGAGCAGTACTTC
CASSLGGGEQYF
>TRBV6-2/TRBV6-3|.|TRBJ1-5|few
TGTGCCAGCAGTTACTCGGGTCAGACCGGGATGGCCCAGCATTTT
CASSYSGQTGMAQHF
>TRBV6-6|.|TRBJ1-2|.
TGTGCCAGCAGTTACGATTGGGGGCTTCTCTATGGCTACACCTTC
CASSYDWGLLYGYTF
>TRBV12-5|.|TRBJ1-2|.
TGTGCTAGTGGTCTCAGGGTGGACTATGGCTACACCTTC
CASGLRVDYGYTF
>TRBV30|.|TRBJ1-2|.
TGTGCCTGGAGTACCGGGGGATTGGGTGGCTACACCTTC
CAWSTGGLGGYTF
>TRBV5-4|.|TRBJ2-5|.
TGTGCCAGCAGCTCCCGGGCTGCGGAGGGGACCCAGTACTTC
CASSSRAAEGTQYF
>TRBV5-8|TRBD1|TRBJ1-1|.
TGTGCCAGCAGCGAGGACAGGGGTATCGGTGAAGCTTTCTTT
CASSEDRGIGEAFF
>TRBV4-3|TRBD1|TRBJ2-7|.
TGCGCCAGCAGCCAAGATCCCCAGGACAGGGGCTACGAGCAGTACTTC
CASSQDPQDRGYEQYF
>TRBV13|TRBD2|TRBJ2-7|.
TGTGCCAGCAGCTCGGGACTAGCGGGAGACGAGCAGTACTTC
CASSSGLAGDEQYF
>TRBV13|.|TRBJ2-1|.
TGTGCCAGCAGCCAGGCCGGTAGGTCCTACAATGAGCAGTTCTTC
CASSQAGRSYNEQFF
>TRBV6-5|.|TRBJ1-2|few
TGTGCCACCGTGTCCTCTAACTATGGCTACACCTTC
CATVSSNYGYTF